The clone carrying this T cell receptor (beta chain) was seen at least ten times. As yet, its antigen is unknown. This CDR3 spans 15 amino acids. Germline-derived CDR1 and CDR2 are MNHEY and SVGAGI. Trimming stripped 2 bases from V and 0 bases from J, with 10 bases between. Tregs were sorted as CD4+CD25+CD127-/low cells. Study-wide results and caveats: The larger cohort examined one V-J beta rearrangement, not whole repertoires. The TCR gene usage of tumor memory CD4+ T cells clustered together with blood and lymph node memory CD4+ cells and with lymph node naive CD4+ cells.

After constant-region reverse-primer amplification, full-length variable regions underwent semi-nested PCR with Nested Universal Primer A. TCRdb used MiXCR to reprocess the 5' RACE reads, holding one entry per CDR3 protein. The data show around 44,000 distinct CDR3 sequences, roughly 21% seen once. Sequencing used Tregs sorted from blood. V is TRBV6-5 and J is TRBJ1-1; possible D gene TRBD1, 5 bases. The clonotype originates from a female donor with breast cancer. In nucleotides, the CDR3 is TGTGCCAGCAGTTACAATCTGGGACTGAACACTGAAGCTTTCTTT. Protein product: CASSYNLGLNTEAFF.